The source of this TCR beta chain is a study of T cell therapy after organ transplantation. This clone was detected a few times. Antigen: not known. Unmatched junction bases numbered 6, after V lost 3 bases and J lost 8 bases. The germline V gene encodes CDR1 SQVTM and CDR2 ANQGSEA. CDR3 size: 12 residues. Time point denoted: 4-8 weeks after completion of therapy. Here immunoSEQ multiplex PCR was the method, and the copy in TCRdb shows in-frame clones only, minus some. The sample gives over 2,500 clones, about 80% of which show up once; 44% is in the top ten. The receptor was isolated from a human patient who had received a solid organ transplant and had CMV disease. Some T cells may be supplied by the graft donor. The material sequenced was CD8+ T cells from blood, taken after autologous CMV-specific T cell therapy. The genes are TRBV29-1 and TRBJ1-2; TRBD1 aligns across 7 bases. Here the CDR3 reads CSVDDRVEGYTF. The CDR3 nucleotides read TGCAGCGTTGATGACAGGGTGGAGGGCTACACCTTC.